This entry lists 28 T cell receptor beta chains sequenced from one sample in a study of T cells in Graves' hyperthyroidism and ophthalmopathy. Amplified TCR beta CDR3 regions came from RNA transcripts. The HTBI primer set drove a first-round RT-PCR of the TCR CDR3. TCRdb fed the multiplex PCR reads into MiXCR, producing one record per CDR3 protein. The sample has about 420,000 distinct CDR3 sequences; around a sixth are singletons. Material: blood. The receptors come from a woman younger than 35 with Graves' hyperthyroidism.

The chain combines TRBV6-1 with TRBJ2-1; D unclear. Trimming cost V 6 bases and J 4 bases, with 22 bases left between them. The CDR3 covers 17 residues. The V gene's germline CDR1 is MNHNS and CDR2 SASEGT. The CDR3 protein is CASRGSSVGRSYNEQFF. The CDR3, as DNA: TGTGCCAGCAGGGGGTCAAGTGTGGGAAGGAGTTACAATGAGCAGTTCTTC.

The chain couples TRBV12-3 or TRBV12-4 to TRBJ1-4; no reliable D call. The CDR3 length is 15 residues. V was trimmed by 2 bases and J by 5 bases, leaving 12 bases between them. The CDR3 spells CASSLSSGQNEKLFF. In DNA form, the CDR3 reads TGTGCCAGCAGTTTATCTTCCGGCCAAAATGAAAAACTGTTTTTT.

At least ten counts were recorded for this clonotype. J is TRBJ2-7 and V is TRBV6-1; D ambiguous. CDR1 is MNHNS and CDR2 is SASEGT in the germline V gene. CDR3 length: 13 amino acids. Between the trimmed V and J ends, which lost 8 bases and 7 bases, there was a span of 18 bases. The CDR3: CASRNDFPSEQYF. DNA of the CDR3: TGTGCCAGCCGAAATGACTTCCCGTCGGAGCAGTACTTC.

This clonotype was observed many times. This rearrangement joins TRBV29-1 to TRBJ1-2; D is unclear. Germline-derived CDR1 and CDR2 are SQVTM and ANQGSEA. V was trimmed by 3 bases and J by 4 bases, leaving 12 bases between them. The CDR3 has 13 amino acids. This chain's CDR3 is CSVEGHPIYGYTF. CDR3 nucleotide sequence: TGCAGCGTTGAGGGTCACCCGATCTATGGCTACACCTTC. Looking up the rest from reference TRBV29-1 and TRBJ1-2 gives the full variable domain: SAVISQKPSRDICQRGTSLTIQCQVDSQVTMMFWYRQQPGQSLTLIATANQGSEATYESGFVIDKFPISRPNLTFSTLTVSNMSPEDSSIYLCSVEGHPIYGYTFGSGTRLTVV.

This sequence joins TRBV9 and TRBJ1-2; D unclear. The CDR3 extends over 13 amino acids. Trimming removed 4 bases from V and 4 bases from J, with 11 bases in between. Germline loops: CDR1 SGDLS, CDR2 YYNGEE. CDR3 coding DNA: TGTGCCAGCAGCTCAACTACAGTCTATGGCTACACCTTC. It encodes CASSSTTVYGYTF.

This clonotype was counted between two and nine times. The J gene is TRBJ2-1, the V gene TRBV19; 7 bases fit TRBD2. The CDR3 covers 19 residues. Germline V lookup: CDR1 LNHDA, CDR2 SQIVND (reference sequence). Germline trimming cut 4 bases from V and 9 bases from J; bases unmatched to any gene: 24. CDR3 bases: TGTGCCAGTAGTACAGATCTATGGAGCACGGGAGCGGGGCTACGTGAGCAGTTCTTC. Residues: CASSTDLWSTGAGLREQFF.

The chain employs TRBV5-6 and TRBJ2-7; the D call may be TRBD1 or TRBD2 (5 bases each). Germline CDR1 reads SGHDT; CDR2 reads YYEEEE. The ends were cut back, 4 bases at V and 3 bases at J, with 11 bases in the middle. The CDR3 consists of 13 residues. The CDR3 spells CASSRGVGYEQYF. CDR3 DNA: TGTGCCAGCAGCCGAGGGGTGGGCTACGAGCAGTACTTC.

This clonotype was recorded at least ten times. V gene TRBV4-3 combines with J gene TRBJ1-3; TRBD1 aligns across 8 bases. CDR1 LGHNA and CDR2 YSLEER come from the germline V gene. V was clipped by 0 bases and J by 0 bases; unmatched bases: 4. This CDR3 region has 17 residues. The CDR3 loop is CASSQEAGGYSGNTIYF. As DNA, the CDR3 is TGCGCCAGCAGCCAAGAAGCAGGGGGCTACTCTGGAAACACCATATATTTT.

The V and J genes are TRBV11-1 and TRBJ2-1; TRBD1 might be the D (7 bases). CDR1 is SGHAT, CDR2 FQDESV, per germline (reference sequence). CDR3 length equals 14 residues. The V end lost 5 bases, the J end lost 8 bases, and 16 bases lay between the germline ends. CDR3 DNA sequence: TGTGCCAGCAGCCCAGGTGGAGGGGGCGATGAGCAGTTCTTC. It codes for CASSPGGGGDEQFF.

This clonotype was counted ten times or more. The chain recombines TRBV11-2 with TRBJ2-5, with D possibly TRBD1 on 6 matching bases. The length of the CDR3 is 16 residues. Trimming removed 5 bases at V and 1 base at J, with 17 bases between. Germline V CDR1 and CDR2: SGHAT, FQNNGV. Here the CDR3 DNA reads TGTGCCAGCAGCGGCGAAGGGGGACACATCCAAGAGACCCAGTACTTC. It translates to CASSGEGGHIQETQYF.

This clonotype showed up many times. V is TRBV7-8 and J is TRBJ2-3, with no clear D. Germline CDR1 SGHVS, CDR2 FQNEAQ. V was trimmed by 3 bases and J by 6 bases, leaving 10 bases between them. The length of the CDR3 is 13 residues. CDR3 protein: CASSLAGRDTQYF. For the CDR3, the DNA is TGTGCCAGCAGCTTGGCCGGAAGGGATACGCAGTATTTT.

There are many counts of this clonotype. The chain uses TRBV28 and TRBJ2-7; D not resolved. Germline values: CDR1 MDHEN, CDR2 SYDVKM. The CDR3 extends over 14 amino acids. Trimming pared 3 bases from V and 2 bases from J, leaving 11 bases between. CDR3 DNA sequence: TGTGCCAGCAGTTTTCGCTGGGCCCCCTACGAGCAGTACTTC. Its translation: CASSFRWAPYEQYF.

The sample holds many counts of this clonotype. The chain is built from TRBV5-1 and TRBJ1-4; 7 bases fit TRBD1. Germline trimming cut 3 bases from V and 0 bases from J; bases unmatched to any gene: 2. CDR1 is SGHRS and CDR2 is YFSETQ in the germline V gene. CDR3 size: 15 residues. The CDR3 protein is CASSWGTATNEKLFF. The CDR3 nucleotides read TGCGCCAGCAGCTGGGGGACAGCAACTAATGAAAAACTGTTTTTT. Drawing the rest from reference TRBV5-1 and TRBJ1-4, the complete variable domain is KAGVTQTPRYLIKTRGQQVTLSCSPISGHRSVSWYQQTPGQGLQFLFEYFSETQRNKGNFPGRFSGRQFSNSRSEMNVSTLELGDSALYLCASSWGTATNEKLFFGSGTQLSVL.

This clonotype has ten or more counts. The chain couples TRBV7-8 to TRBJ2-5; the D is unclear. CDR1 is SGHVS, CDR2 FQNEAQ, per germline. This CDR3 is built from 15 residues. V lost 5 bases, J lost 2 bases, and 15 bases lay in between. CDR3 sequence (DNA): TGTGCCAGCAGCCCAGGCTGGGGTTTACAAGAGACCCAGTACTTC. Translation: CASSPGWGLQETQYF. The full variable domain, its missing parts supplied by reference TRBV7-8 and TRBJ2-5, is GAGVSQSPRYKVAKRGQDVALRCDPISGHVSLFWYQQALGQGPEFLTYFQNEAQLDKSGLPSDRFFAERPEGSVSTLKIQRTQQEDSAVYLCASSPGWGLQETQYFGPGTRLLVL.

In its sample, this clonotype was seen many times. The chain couples TRBV2 to TRBJ1-5; TRBD1 might be the D (5 bases). The germline gives CDR1 SNHLY, CDR2 FYNNEI. The ends were cut back, 7 bases at V and 4 bases at J, with 17 bases in the middle. CDR3 size: 15 residues. The CDR3 coding sequence is TGTGCCAGCACCGGGGGACTGAGGAAAAATCAGCCCCAGCATTTT. As protein: CASTGGLRKNQPQHF.

This clonotype showed up many times. This chain connects TRBV7-2 to TRBJ1-2, with no clear D. Germline CDR1 and CDR2: SGHTA and FQGNSA. The CDR3 extends over 13 amino acids. The V and J ends lost 8 bases and 0 bases respectively, with 10 bases between them. In DNA, the CDR3 is TGTGCCAGCTCTCGGGAAGCTAACTATGGCTACACCTTC. Protein: CASSREANYGYTF.

This clonotype was recorded many times. The chain joins TRBV14 to TRBJ2-1, with 11 positions matching TRBD2. This CDR3 region has 15 residues. The J segment lost 5 bases and the V segment lost 4 bases, leaving 4 bases of the junction unmatched. The germline V gene has CDR1 SGHDN and CDR2 FVKESK. CDR3 nucleotides: TGTGCCAGCAGCCCGGGACTAGCGGTCGACAATGAGCAGTTCTTC. It codes for CASSPGLAVDNEQFF.

A remark on this clonotype: A much larger clone differs by one base, so this may be a read error. The chain is built from TRBV3-1 and TRBJ2-1; 7 bases map to TRBD1. CDR1 and CDR2 (germline): LGHDT, YNNKEL (reference sequence). The CDR3 covers 14 residues. DNA for the CDR3: TGTGCCAGCAGCCCTCGGGACAGCGACAATGGGCAGTTCTTC. It is translated as CASSPRDSDNGQFF.

This sequence joins TRBV6-1 and TRBJ1-1, with D possibly being TRBD1 (5 bases). This CDR3 spans 15 amino acids. The V end was cut by 3 bases, the J end by 0 bases, with 11 bases between. CDR1 MNHNS and CDR2 SASEGT come from the germline V gene. CDR3 protein: CASSDQGTLNTEAFF. CDR3 DNA sequence: TGTGCCAGCAGTGACCAAGGGACCTTGAACACTGAAGCTTTCTTT.

This clonotype has a handful of counts. One junction end does not reproduce the germline sequence, and a read error may be involved. V and J are TRBV7-8 and TRBJ1-3, with D unresolved. This CDR3 contains 14 residues. Germline lookup yields CDR1 SGHVS and CDR2 FQNEAQ. CDR3 in amino acids: CASSSASQRNTTYF. The CDR3 DNA sequence: TGTGCCAGCAGCTCCGCGTCTCAGAGAAACACCACATATTTT.

The chain carries TRBV20-1 and TRBJ1-1; TRBD1 aligns across 8 bases. Trimming removed 7 bases from V and 1 base from J; junction bases left unmatched: 5. This CDR3 is built from 13 residues. Germline CDR1 reads DFQATT; CDR2 reads SNEGSKA (reference sequence). The CDR3 bases are TGCAGTGTTCAAGACAGGGGGAACACTGAAGCTTTCTTT. Its translation is CSVQDRGNTEAFF.

The chain recombines TRBV10-3 with TRBJ1-2; D is perhaps TRBD1 (5 bases). CDR1 is ENHRY and CDR2 is SYGVKD in the germline V gene. This CDR3 is built from 14 residues. Trimming pared 1 base from V and 8 bases from J, leaving 14 bases between. The CDR3 nucleotides read TGTGCCATCAGTGAGTTCCTAGGGGCTCGGGGCTACACCTTC. As protein: CAISEFLGARGYTF.

The chain joins TRBV20-1 to TRBJ2-7, with D uncertain. Germline CDR1 is DFQATT and CDR2 is SNEGSKA (reference sequence). This CDR3 has 14 amino acids. The V end was cut by 2 bases, the J end by 5 bases, with 16 bases between. CDR3 protein: CSARKAAQSNEQYF. Here the CDR3 DNA reads TGCAGTGCTAGAAAGGCCGCACAAAGTAACGAGCAGTACTTC.

This clonotype was picked up a small number of times. This chain joins TRBV20-1 and TRBJ1-1, with D uncertain. Germline V gives CDR1 DFQATT, CDR2 SNEGSKA (reference sequence). The CDR3 loop spans 15 amino acids. The ends were cut back, 0 bases at V and 1 base at J, with 12 bases in the middle. The CDR3 DNA reads as TGCAGTGCTAGAGAATACCTTTGGAAGAACACTGAAGCTTTCTTT. Translation gives CSAREYLWKNTEAFF.

The V gene is TRBV29-1, the J gene TRBJ1-4, with 7 bases lining up with TRBD1. V gave up 6 bases and J gave up 5 bases; unmatched junction bases: 12. The CDR3 has 15 amino acids. Germline assignment: CDR1 SQVTM and CDR2 ANQGSEA. The CDR3 protein is CSVAKGGQKNEKLFF. In DNA, the CDR3 is TGCAGCGTCGCTAAGGGGGGACAGAAGAATGAAAAACTGTTTTTT.

This clonotype was detected many times. The chain joins TRBV13 to TRBJ1-4; 10 nucleotides line up with TRBD1. V trimming: 5 bases; J trimming: 8 bases; junction bases outside the gene matches: 8. The CDR3 runs to 15 residues. Looked up from germline, CDR1 is PRHDT and CDR2 is FYEKMQ (reference sequence). The chain's CDR3 is CASSTARTGGEKLFF. The CDR3 DNA is TGTGCCAGCAGCACCGCCCGGACAGGGGGGGAAAAACTGTTTTTT. Filled out from reference TRBV13 and TRBJ1-4, the complete variable domain reads AAGVIQSPRHLIKEKRETATLKCYPIPRHDTVYWYQQGPGQDPQFLISFYEKMQSDKGSIPDRFSAQQFSDYHSELNMSSLELGDSALYFCASSTARTGGEKLFFGSGTQLSVL.

This clonotype occurred a few times. Here the CDR3 DNA reads TGTGCCACCAGTGACCCTACAGGATTGGATGGCTACACCTTC. Encoded protein: CATSDPTGLDGYTF. This chain joins TRBV24-1 and TRBJ1-2; D is perhaps TRBD1 (5 bases). The length of the CDR3 is 14 residues. Germline V gene data show CDR1 as KGHDR and CDR2 as SFDVKD. Trimming pared 4 bases from V and 6 bases from J, leaving 14 bases between.

This clonotype came up many times. The rearrangement joins TRBV6-6 to TRBJ2-7; D gene unclear. CDR1 and CDR2 (germline): MNHNY, SVGAGI (reference sequence). Trimming removed 0 bases at V and 6 bases at J, with 6 bases between. There are 12 residues in the CDR3. CDR3 protein: CASSYSVSEQYF. For the CDR3, the DNA is TGTGCCAGCAGTTACTCGGTCAGCGAGCAGTACTTC.